These 30 T cell receptor beta chains were sequenced from one sample in a study of T cells in Graves' hyperthyroidism and ophthalmopathy. Template material for amplifying TCR beta CDR3 regions consisted of RNA transcripts. A first-round RT-PCR of the TCR CDR3 used the HTBI primer set. One entry per CDR3 protein results from TCRdb running MiXCR on the multiplex PCR reads. This sample has approximately 640,000 distinct CDR3 sequences, with approximately 42% found just once. Specimen: peripheral blood or thyroid tissue (not recorded which). Receptor source: an adult man with Graves' disease, either hyperthyroidism or ophthalmopathy (not recorded which).

The chain has TRBV2 and TRBJ1-1; no clear D gene. CDR1 and CDR2 from the germline V gene are SNHLY and FYNNEI. The CDR3 covers 13 residues. V was pared by 8 bases and J by 1 base, with 11 bases between. The chain's CDR3 is CASSPKQNTEAFF. As DNA, the CDR3 is TGTGCCAGCTCACCAAAACAGAACACTGAAGCTTTCTTT.

A single count supports this clonotype. V is TRBV29-1 and J is TRBJ1-1, with D unresolved. Germline loops: CDR1 SQVTM, CDR2 ANQGSEA. V was pared by 3 bases and J by 2 bases, with 10 bases between. The CDR3 consists of 13 residues. This CDR3 is CSVEVSGNTEAFF. DNA for the CDR3: TGCAGCGTTGAGGTATCTGGAAACACTGAAGCTTTCTTT.

This clonotype was detected a few times. V and J are TRBV7-9 and TRBJ2-5, with TRBD1 matching over 7 bases. V was pared by 6 bases and J by 1 base, with 11 bases of the junction left unmatched. This CDR3 spans 16 amino acids. The germline V gene encodes CDR1 SEHNR and CDR2 FQNEAQ (reference sequence). The CDR3 region has the DNA TGTGCCAGCAGTACCCCCAGTGACAGGGCCCAAGAGACCCAGTACTTC. Its protein is CASSTPSDRAQETQYF.

This clonotype was seen a few times. For the CDR3, the DNA is TGTGCCTGGAGTACACGGATTGAAGCTTTCTTT. Translated: CAWSTRIEAFF. V and J are TRBV30 and TRBJ1-1, with D uncertain. V was clipped by 2 bases and J by 7 bases, with 8 bases between them. The CDR3 spans 11 residues. CDR1 is GTSNPN, CDR2 SVGIG, per germline (reference sequence). Using reference TRBV30 and TRBJ1-1 for the parts outside the CDR3, the full variable domain is SQTIHQWPATLVQPVGSPLSLECTVEGTSNPNLYWYRQAAGRGLQLLFYSVGIGQISSEVPQNLSASRPQDRQFILSSKKLLLSDSGFYLCAWSTRIEAFFGQGTRLTVV.

With respect to this clonotype: Possible read error: a much larger clone is one base away. This chain joins TRBV2 and TRBJ1-4; possible D gene TRBD1, 6 bases. The CDR3 covers 15 residues. Germline V gives CDR1 SNHLY, CDR2 FYNNEI. The CDR3 coding sequence is TGTGCCAGCAGGGAAAGGGGGTTTTCGACCGTCGGAGCCTCATTT. It codes for CASRERGFSTVGASF.

This clonotype was observed at least ten times. V gene TRBV7-6 combines with J gene TRBJ2-7; 11 nucleotides agree with TRBD1. V was clipped by 5 bases and J by 6 bases; unmatched bases: 6. Germline V lookup: CDR1 SGHVS, CDR2 FNYEAQ. The CDR3 extends over 14 amino acids. This CDR3 is CASSVTDRGLEQYF. CDR3 nucleotide sequence: TGTGCCAGCAGCGTGACGGACAGGGGGCTCGAGCAGTACTTC.

This clonotype was seen more than once but under ten times. The chain recombines TRBV7-8 with TRBJ1-2, with TRBD1 as a possible D gene (6 bases). V lost 7 bases to trimming and J lost 4 bases, with 31 bases between them. Germline-derived CDR1 and CDR2 are SGHVS and FQNEAQ. This CDR3 spans 19 amino acids. The CDR3 is CASNIAPILDTTGFYGYTF. As DNA, the CDR3 is TGTGCCAGCAACATAGCACCGATACTAGACACAACAGGGTTCTATGGCTACACCTTC.

This clonotype appeared a few times. CDR3 DNA: TGTGCCAGCAGTTTGCTGGGGGCCTACGAGCAGTACTTC. Translation: CASSLLGAYEQYF. V is TRBV12-3 or TRBV12-4 and J is TRBJ2-7; D tentatively fits TRBD1 or TRBD2 (5 bases each). Deletions cut 3 bases from V and 2 bases from J, with 8 bases between. The CDR3 consists of 13 residues.

The table lists this clonotype with many counts. The V call is TRBV10-2, the J call TRBJ2-7; D is undetermined. Germline V gene lookup returns CDR1 WSHSY and CDR2 SAAADI. CDR3 size: 14 residues. V lost 7 bases and J lost 5, with 18 bases in between. CDR3 nucleotides: TGCGCCAGCAACCCTTGGCGTGGCGGCGACGAGCAGTACTTC. Amino acid sequence: CASNPWRGGDEQYF.

The chain links TRBV10-3 to TRBJ1-5; no clear D gene. CDR3 length equals 14 residues. Per germline, CDR1 ENHRY and CDR2 SYGVKD. Trimming removed 4 bases from V and 4 bases from J, with 11 bases in between. The CDR3 region is CAISVGGGNQPQHF. The CDR3 DNA reads as TGTGCCATCAGTGTTGGAGGAGGAAATCAGCCCCAGCATTTT.

J is TRBJ2-7 and V is TRBV2; 10 bases are a match to TRBD1. With V trimmed by 4 bases and J by 2 bases, 8 bases remained unmatched. CDR1 and CDR2 from the germline V gene are SNHLY and FYNNEI. CDR3 length: 16 residues. The CDR3 region has the DNA TGTGCCAGCAGTGGACAGGGGGCGGGAGTCCCCTACGAGCAGTACTTC. It encodes CASSGQGAGVPYEQYF.

This clonotype was seen a few times. The chain employs TRBV27 and TRBJ1-2; D is unresolved. V was trimmed by 6 bases and J by 0 bases, leaving 8 bases between them. The CDR3 sequence is 13 residues long. Germline-derived CDR1 and CDR2 are MNHEY and SMNVEV (reference sequence). CDR3 amino acids: CASRVAANYGYTF. CDR3 nucleotides: TGTGCCAGCAGAGTTGCAGCTAACTATGGCTACACCTTC.

This clonotype has more than one count but fewer than ten. The gene calls are TRBV3-1 and TRBJ1-1, with D maybe TRBD1 (6 bases). The CDR3 is 13 residues long. V lost 1 base and J 9 bases, leaving 12 bases between the germline ends. Germline-derived CDR1 and CDR2 are LGHDT and YNNKEL (reference sequence). The CDR3 nucleotides read TGTGCCAGCAGCCAAGGGGGACAAATGAAAGCTTTCTTT. Translating it yields CASSQGGQMKAFF.

With respect to this clonotype: The junction does not match germline at one end; this may be a read error. The V call is TRBV7-3, the J call TRBJ2-6; 9 bases align to TRBD1. CDR1 is SGHTA, CDR2 FQGTGA, per germline. The CDR3 runs 19 residues. The CDR3 here is CASSELQGAWSSGANVLTF. CDR3 DNA sequence: TGCGCCAGCAGTGAATTACAGGGGGCCTGGAGCTCTGGGGCCAACGTCCTGACTTTC. Variable domain in full (rest from reference TRBV7-3 and TRBJ2-6): GAGVSQTPSNKVTEKGKYVELRCDPISGHTALYWYRQSLGQGPEFLIYFQGTGAADDSGLPNDRFFAVRPEGSVSTLKIQRTERGDSAVYLCASSELQGAWSSGANVLTFGAGSRLTVL.

This clonotype was picked up a small number of times. V and J are TRBV7-2 and TRBJ1-1; D possibly corresponds to TRBD1 (5 bases). The CDR3 is 14 residues long. Trimming stripped 7 bases from V and 8 bases from J, with 20 bases between. Germline V CDR1 and CDR2: SGHTA, FQGNSA. In nucleotides, the CDR3 is TGTGCCAGCAAAAAACCCGGGACGTCCACCGAAGCTTTCTTT. It yields the protein CASKKPGTSTEAFF. The whole variable domain, filled in from reference TRBV7-2 and TRBJ1-1, reads GAGVSQSPSNKVTEKGKDVELRCDPISGHTALYWYRQSLGQGLEFLIYFQGNSAPDKSGLPSDRFSAERTGGSVSTLTIQRTQQEDSAVYLCASKKPGTSTEAFFGQGTRLTVV.

This clonotype has a single count. The V call is TRBV9, the J call TRBJ1-2; TRBD1 agrees at 9 bases. Germline CDR1 reads SGDLS; CDR2 reads YYNGEE. Germline trimming cut 7 bases from V and 7 bases from J; bases unmatched to any gene: 11. The CDR3 is 14 amino acids. The CDR3 sequence: CASRPPGTGFGYTF. As DNA, the CDR3 is TGTGCCAGCCGTCCCCCCGGGACAGGGTTTGGCTACACCTTC.

As regards this clonotype: Being one base from a much bigger clone, this may be a read error. The rearrangement joins TRBV7-9 to TRBJ1-4; D uncertain. The CDR3 consists of 13 residues. V lost 5 bases and J lost 4, with 8 bases in between. CDR1 is SEHNR and CDR2 is FQNEAQ in the germline V gene (reference sequence). CDR3 in DNA: TGTGCCAGCAGCATCGTGGTTAATGAAAAACTGTTTTTT. It is translated as CASSIVVNEKLFF.

This clonotype was observed a handful of times. The V and J genes are TRBV7-9 and TRBJ1-2; 7 nucleotides line up with TRBD1. This CDR3 is 18 amino acids long. Germline CDR1 is SEHNR and CDR2 is FQNEAQ (reference sequence). V was clipped by 3 bases and J by 0 bases; unmatched bases: 13. The DNA of the CDR3 is TGTGCCAGCAGCTTTCCCACCCGGGACAGCTCAACTAACTATGGCTACACCTTC. Translation: CASSFPTRDSSTNYGYTF.

The chain combines TRBV19 with TRBJ1-5, with TRBD1 identical over 11 bases. The CDR3 consists of 15 residues. Germline values: CDR1 LNHDA, CDR2 SQIVND (reference sequence). V lost 7 bases to trimming and J lost 6 bases; unmatched junction nucleotides: 8. The CDR3 coding sequence is TGTGCCAGTACCAAGGGACAGGGGGTAAGTCAGCCCCAGCATTTT. Residues: CASTKGQGVSQPQHF.

This clonotype has a single count. The chain employs TRBV15 and TRBJ1-4, with D tentatively TRBD1 (6 bases). This CDR3 has 17 residues. Germline V lookup: CDR1 LNHNV, CDR2 YYDKDF (reference sequence). V was cut by 3 bases and J by 2 bases, with 16 bases left in between. CDR3 region: CATSSTSGQSTNEKLFF. In nucleotides, the CDR3 is TGTGCCACCAGCAGCACCTCGGGACAATCGACTAATGAAAAACTGTTTTTT.

The gene calls are TRBV25-1 and TRBJ2-5, with 8 positions matching TRBD2. The CDR3 is made up of 17 amino acids. CDR1 is MGHDK and CDR2 is SYGVNS in the germline V gene. V lost 2 bases and J lost 1; bases outside the gene matches: 9. The CDR3 is CASSEEGSGTFQETQYF. DNA of the CDR3: TGTGCCAGCAGTGAAGAGGGTAGCGGGACCTTCCAAGAGACCCAGTACTTC.

The CDR3 here is CAITGQDSYGYTF. The DNA for the CDR3 is TGTGCCATCACTGGACAGGACAGCTATGGCTACACCTTC. The rearrangement joins TRBV10-3 to TRBJ1-2; the match to TRBD1 covers 7 bases. This CDR3 has 13 amino acids. The germline gives CDR1 ENHRY, CDR2 SYGVKD. Trimming at V came to 7 bases and at J to 4 bases, leaving 6 bases not matched to a gene.

For this clonotype: Germline and junction disagree at one end, which may indicate a read error. This chain links TRBV7-6 with TRBJ2-5; TRBD2 is a possible D gene (5 bases). CDR3 length equals 14 residues. Per the germline V gene, CDR1 is SGHVS and CDR2 is FNYEAQ. The CDR3 loop is CATKLSAGPETQYF. CDR3 in DNA: TGTGCCACCAAGCTTAGCGCGGGCCCAGAGACCCAATACTTC.

In its sample, this clonotype was seen many times. The chain combines TRBV7-2 with TRBJ2-5, with 13 bases fitting TRBD2. The CDR3 loop spans 15 amino acids. Germline loops: CDR1 SGHTA, CDR2 FQGNSA. The junction had 3 bases not matched to a gene; V was cut back by 6 bases and J by 2 bases. The CDR3 nucleotides are TGTGCCAGCAGTAAGGGACTAGCGGGGCAAGAGACCCAGTACTTC. This sequence encodes CASSKGLAGQETQYF.

J is TRBJ1-2 and V is TRBV10-3; D uncertain. Deletions cut 10 bases from V and 2 bases from J, with 17 bases between. This CDR3 is built from 14 residues. CDR1 ENHRY and CDR2 SYGVKD come from the germline V gene. CDR3 sequence (DNA): TGTGCCAGCTCACCACGGATGGAGAACTATGGCTACACCTTC. It yields the protein CASSPRMENYGYTF.

J is TRBJ1-2 and V is TRBV29-1; the D gene is possibly TRBD1 (6 bases). V was clipped by 6 bases and J by 3 bases, with 11 bases between them. This CDR3 is built from 12 residues. Germline CDR1 and CDR2: SQVTM and ANQGSEA. This CDR3 is CSVAGVDYGYTF. CDR3 DNA sequence: TGCAGCGTAGCAGGGGTGGACTATGGCTACACCTTC.

This clonotype was observed a single time. The J gene is TRBJ1-1, the V gene TRBV2, with 8 nucleotides matching TRBD1. V lost 2 bases and J lost 5; bases outside the gene matches: 4. In germline, CDR1 is SNHLY, CDR2 FYNNEI. This CDR3 region has 14 residues. The DNA of the CDR3 is TGTGCCAGCAGTGAACGGACAGGGCGGACTGAAGCTTTCTTT. It specifies CASSERTGRTEAFF.

The V and J genes are TRBV15 and TRBJ2-7; D is possibly TRBD2 (5 bases). V lost 0 bases, J lost 8 bases, and 14 bases lay in between. Per germline, CDR1 LNHNV and CDR2 YYDKDF (reference sequence). This CDR3 is built from 14 residues. The CDR3 coding sequence is TGTGCCACCAGCAGAGACCCCGGGATCCGCAAGCAGTACTTC. This gives the protein CATSRDPGIRKQYF.

At least ten counts were recorded for this clonotype. The J gene is TRBJ1-1, the V gene TRBV15; D might be TRBD1 (5 bases). CDR3 length: 14 amino acids. Germline CDR1 is LNHNV and CDR2 is YYDKDF (reference sequence). V lost 1 base, J lost 7 bases, and 13 bases lay in between. The chain's CDR3 is CATSRVGGGVEAFF. In DNA form, the CDR3 reads TGTGCCACCAGCAGAGTGGGAGGAGGGGTTGAAGCTTTCTTT.

In regard to this clonotype: This sequence may be a read error, since a much larger clone differs from it by one base. This chain links TRBV7-9 with TRBJ2-7, with D unclear. The CDR3 is 17 residues long. The germline CDR1 and CDR2 sequences are SEHNR and FQNEAQ (reference sequence). DNA for the CDR3: TGTGCCAGCAGCTTACCTAATTCCCTAACCTTAACCTACGATCAGTACTTC. As protein: CASSLPNSLTLTYDQYF.